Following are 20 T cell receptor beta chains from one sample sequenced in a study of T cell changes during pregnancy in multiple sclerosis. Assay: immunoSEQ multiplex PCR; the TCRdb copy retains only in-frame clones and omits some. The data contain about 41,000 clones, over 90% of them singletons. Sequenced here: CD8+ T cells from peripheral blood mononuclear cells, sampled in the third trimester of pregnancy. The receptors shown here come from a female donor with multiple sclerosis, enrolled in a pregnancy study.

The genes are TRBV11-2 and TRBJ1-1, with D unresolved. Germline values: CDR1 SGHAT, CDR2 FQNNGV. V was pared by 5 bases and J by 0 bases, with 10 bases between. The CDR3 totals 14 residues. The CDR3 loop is CASSQWAMNTEAFF. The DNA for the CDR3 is TGTGCCAGCAGCCAATGGGCCATGAACACTGAAGCTTTCTTT.

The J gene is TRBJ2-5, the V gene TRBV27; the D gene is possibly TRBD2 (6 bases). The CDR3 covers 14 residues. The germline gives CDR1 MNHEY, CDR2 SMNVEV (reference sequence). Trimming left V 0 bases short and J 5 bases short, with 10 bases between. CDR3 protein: CASSLSRGSETQYF. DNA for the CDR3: TGTGCCAGCAGTTTATCCCGGGGGTCGGAGACCCAGTACTTC.

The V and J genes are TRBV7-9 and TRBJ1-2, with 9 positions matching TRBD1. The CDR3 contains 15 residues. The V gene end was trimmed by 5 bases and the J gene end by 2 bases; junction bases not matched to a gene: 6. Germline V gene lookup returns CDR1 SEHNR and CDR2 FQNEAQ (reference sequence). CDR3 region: CASSRGTGKNYGYTF. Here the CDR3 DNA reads TGTGCCAGCAGCCGAGGGACAGGGAAGAACTATGGCTACACCTTC.

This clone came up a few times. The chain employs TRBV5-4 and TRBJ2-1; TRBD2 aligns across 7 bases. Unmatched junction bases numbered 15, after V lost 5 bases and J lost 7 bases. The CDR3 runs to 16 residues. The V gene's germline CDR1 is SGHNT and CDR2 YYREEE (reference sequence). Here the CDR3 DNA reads TGTGCCAGCAGGGGGGAGCGGGACTACCCGGGTAATGAGCAGTTCTTC. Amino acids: CASRGERDYPGNEQFF. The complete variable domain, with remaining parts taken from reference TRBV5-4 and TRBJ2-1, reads ETGVTQSPTHLIKTRGQQVTLRCSSQSGHNTVSWYQQALGQGPQFIFQYYREEENGRGNFPPRFSGLQFPNYSSELNVNALELDDSALYLCASRGERDYPGNEQFFGPGTRLTVL.

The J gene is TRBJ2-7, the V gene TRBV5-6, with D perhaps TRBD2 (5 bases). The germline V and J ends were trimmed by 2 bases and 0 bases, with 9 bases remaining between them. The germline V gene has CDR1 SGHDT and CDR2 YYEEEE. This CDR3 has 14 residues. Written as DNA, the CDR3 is TGTGCCAGCAGCTTCCGCGGAGGCTCCTACGAGCAGTACTTC. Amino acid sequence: CASSFRGGSYEQYF.

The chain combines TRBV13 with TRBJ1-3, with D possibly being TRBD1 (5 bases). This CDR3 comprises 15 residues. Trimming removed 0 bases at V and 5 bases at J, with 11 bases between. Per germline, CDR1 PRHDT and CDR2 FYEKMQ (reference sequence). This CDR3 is CASSLGTVSRNTIYF. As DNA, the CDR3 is TGTGCCAGCAGCTTAGGGACAGTCTCCAGAAACACCATATATTTT.

DNA for the CDR3: TGCGCCAGCAGCTCGAGACAGGGGGCTGGGACTGAAGCTTTCTTT. It yields the protein CASSSRQGAGTEAFF. The chain links TRBV5-1 to TRBJ1-1; 10 nucleotides agree with TRBD1. The CDR3 is 15 amino acids. With 3 bases clipped from V and 5 bases from J, the junction kept 7 bases outside the gene matches. The germline V gene encodes CDR1 SGHRS and CDR2 YFSETQ.

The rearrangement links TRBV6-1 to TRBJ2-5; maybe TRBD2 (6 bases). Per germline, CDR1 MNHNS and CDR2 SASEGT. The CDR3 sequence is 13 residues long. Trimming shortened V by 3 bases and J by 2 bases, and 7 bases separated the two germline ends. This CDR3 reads CASSDGGQETQYF. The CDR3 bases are TGTGCCAGCAGTGATGGAGGGCAAGAGACCCAGTACTTC.

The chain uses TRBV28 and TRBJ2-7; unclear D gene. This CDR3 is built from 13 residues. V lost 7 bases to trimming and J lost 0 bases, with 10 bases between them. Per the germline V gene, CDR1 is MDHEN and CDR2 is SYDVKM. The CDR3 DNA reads TGTGCCAGCACAAGCCGTAGCTCCTACGAGCAGTACTTC. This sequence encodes CASTSRSSYEQYF.

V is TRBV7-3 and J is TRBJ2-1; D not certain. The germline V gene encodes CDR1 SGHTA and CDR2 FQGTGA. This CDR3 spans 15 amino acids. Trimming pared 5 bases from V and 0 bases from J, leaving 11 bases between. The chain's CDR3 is CASSPDTFSYNEQFF. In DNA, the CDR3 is TGTGCCAGCAGCCCCGACACTTTCTCCTACAATGAGCAGTTCTTC. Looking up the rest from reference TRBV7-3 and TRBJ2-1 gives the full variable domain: GAGVSQTPSNKVTEKGKYVELRCDPISGHTALYWYRQSLGQGPEFLIYFQGTGAADDSGLPNDRFFAVRPEGSVSTLKIQRTERGDSAVYLCASSPDTFSYNEQFFGPGTRLTVL.

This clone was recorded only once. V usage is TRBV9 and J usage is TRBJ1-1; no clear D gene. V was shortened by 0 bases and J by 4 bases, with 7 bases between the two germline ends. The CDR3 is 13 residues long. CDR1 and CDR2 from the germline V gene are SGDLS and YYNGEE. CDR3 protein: CASSVGQATEAFF. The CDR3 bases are TGTGCCAGCAGCGTAGGTCAGGCCACTGAAGCTTTCTTT.

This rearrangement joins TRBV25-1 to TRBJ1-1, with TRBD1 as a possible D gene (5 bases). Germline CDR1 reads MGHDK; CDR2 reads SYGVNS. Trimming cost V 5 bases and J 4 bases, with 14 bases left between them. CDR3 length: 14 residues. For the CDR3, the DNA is TGTGCCAGCAGTTCCGACCTGGGGGGCACTGAAGCTTTCTTT. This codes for CASSSDLGGTEAFF.

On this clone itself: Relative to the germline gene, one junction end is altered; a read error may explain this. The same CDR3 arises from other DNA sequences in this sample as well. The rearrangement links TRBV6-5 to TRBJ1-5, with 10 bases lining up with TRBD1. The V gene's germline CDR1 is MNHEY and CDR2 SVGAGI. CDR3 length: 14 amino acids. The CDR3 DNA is TGTGCCAGCAGTCCCGGGACAGGGGATCAGCCTCAGCATTTT. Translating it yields CASSPGTGDQPQHF.

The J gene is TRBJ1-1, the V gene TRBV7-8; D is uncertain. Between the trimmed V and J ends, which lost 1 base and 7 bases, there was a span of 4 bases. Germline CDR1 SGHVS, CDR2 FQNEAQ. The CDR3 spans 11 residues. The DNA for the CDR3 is TGTGCCAGCAGCTTAGGTATTGAAGCTTTCTTT. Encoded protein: CASSLGIEAFF. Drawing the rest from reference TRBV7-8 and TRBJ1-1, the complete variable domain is GAGVSQSPRYKVAKRGQDVALRCDPISGHVSLFWYQQALGQGPEFLTYFQNEAQLDKSGLPSDRFFAERPEGSVSTLKIQRTQQEDSAVYLCASSLGIEAFFGQGTRLTVV.

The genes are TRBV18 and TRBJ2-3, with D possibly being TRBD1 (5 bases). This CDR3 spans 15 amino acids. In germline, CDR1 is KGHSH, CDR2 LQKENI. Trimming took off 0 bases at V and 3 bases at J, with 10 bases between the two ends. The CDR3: CASSPPVRDTDTQYF. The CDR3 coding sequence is TGTGCCAGCTCACCACCGGTCAGGGATACAGATACGCAGTATTTT.

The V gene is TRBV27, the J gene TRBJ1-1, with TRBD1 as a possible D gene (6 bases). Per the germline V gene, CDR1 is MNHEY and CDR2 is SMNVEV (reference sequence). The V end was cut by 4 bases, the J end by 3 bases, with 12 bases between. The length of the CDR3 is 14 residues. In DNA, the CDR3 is TGTGCCAGCAGTTCCTCGGACAGATACACTGAAGCTTTCTTT. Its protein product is CASSSSDRYTEAFF.

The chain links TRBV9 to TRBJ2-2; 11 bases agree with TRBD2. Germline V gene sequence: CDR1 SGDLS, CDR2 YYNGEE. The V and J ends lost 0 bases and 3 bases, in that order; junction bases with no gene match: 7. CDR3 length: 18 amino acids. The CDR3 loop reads CASSVVSSGGADTGELFF. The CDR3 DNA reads TGTGCCAGCAGCGTAGTGAGTAGCGGGGGGGCCGACACCGGGGAGCTGTTTTTT.

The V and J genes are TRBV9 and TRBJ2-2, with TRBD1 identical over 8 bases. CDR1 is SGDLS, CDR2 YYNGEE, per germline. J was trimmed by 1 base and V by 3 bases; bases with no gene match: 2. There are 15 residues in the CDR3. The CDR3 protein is CASSGGQGNTGELFF. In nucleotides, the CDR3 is TGTGCCAGCAGCGGCGGACAGGGGAACACCGGGGAGCTGTTTTTT.

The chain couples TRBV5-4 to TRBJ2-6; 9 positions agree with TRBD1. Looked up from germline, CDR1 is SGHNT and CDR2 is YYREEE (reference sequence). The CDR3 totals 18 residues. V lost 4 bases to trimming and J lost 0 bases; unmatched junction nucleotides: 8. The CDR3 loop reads CASSNGGQGPSGANVLTF. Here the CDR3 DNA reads TGTGCCAGCAGCAATGGGGGACAGGGACCCTCTGGGGCCAACGTCCTGACTTTC.

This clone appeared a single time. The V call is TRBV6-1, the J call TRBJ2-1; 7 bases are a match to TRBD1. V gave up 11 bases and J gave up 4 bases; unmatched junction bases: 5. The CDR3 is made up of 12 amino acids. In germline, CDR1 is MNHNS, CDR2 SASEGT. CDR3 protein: CAVHRGYNEQFF. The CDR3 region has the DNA TGTGCCGTCCACAGGGGTTACAATGAGCAGTTCTTC.